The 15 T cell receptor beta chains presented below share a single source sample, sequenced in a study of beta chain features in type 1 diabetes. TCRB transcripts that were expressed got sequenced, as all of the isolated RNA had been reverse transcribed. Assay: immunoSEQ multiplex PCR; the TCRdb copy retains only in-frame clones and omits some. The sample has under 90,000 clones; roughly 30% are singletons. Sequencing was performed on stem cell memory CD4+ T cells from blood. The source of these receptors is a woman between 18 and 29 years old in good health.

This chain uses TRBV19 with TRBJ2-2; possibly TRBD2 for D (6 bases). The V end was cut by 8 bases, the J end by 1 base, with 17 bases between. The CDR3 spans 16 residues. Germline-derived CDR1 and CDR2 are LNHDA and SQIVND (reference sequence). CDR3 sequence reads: CASAFSGTLNTGELFF. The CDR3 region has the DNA TGTGCCAGTGCCTTTTCGGGGACTTTGAACACCGGGGAGCTGTTTTTT.

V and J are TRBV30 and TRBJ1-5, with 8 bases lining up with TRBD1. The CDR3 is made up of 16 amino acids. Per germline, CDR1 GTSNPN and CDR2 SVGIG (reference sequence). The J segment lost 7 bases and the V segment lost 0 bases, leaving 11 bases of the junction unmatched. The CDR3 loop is CAWSVGVDRGGQPQHF. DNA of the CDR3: TGTGCCTGGAGTGTAGGAGTCGACAGGGGAGGACAGCCCCAGCATTTT.

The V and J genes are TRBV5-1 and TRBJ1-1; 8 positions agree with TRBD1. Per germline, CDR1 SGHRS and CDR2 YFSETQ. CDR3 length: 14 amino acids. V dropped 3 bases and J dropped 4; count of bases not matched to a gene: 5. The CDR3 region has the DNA TGCGCCAGCAGCTCCCAGGGGGCGAGCACTGAAGCTTTCTTT. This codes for CASSSQGASTEAFF.

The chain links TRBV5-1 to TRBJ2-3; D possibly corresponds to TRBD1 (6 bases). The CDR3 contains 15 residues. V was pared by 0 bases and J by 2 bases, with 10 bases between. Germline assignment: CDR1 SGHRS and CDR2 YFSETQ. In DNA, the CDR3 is TGCGCCAGCAGCTTGGGGACAGCATACACAGATACGCAGTATTTT. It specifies CASSLGTAYTDTQYF.

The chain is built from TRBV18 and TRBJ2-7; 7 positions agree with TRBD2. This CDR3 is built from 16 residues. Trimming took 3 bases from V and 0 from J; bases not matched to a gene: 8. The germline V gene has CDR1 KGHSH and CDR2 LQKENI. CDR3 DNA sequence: TGTGCCAGCTCACCGTGGGGGGGGGTTGCCTCCTACGAGCAGTACTTC. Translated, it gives CASSPWGGVASYEQYF.

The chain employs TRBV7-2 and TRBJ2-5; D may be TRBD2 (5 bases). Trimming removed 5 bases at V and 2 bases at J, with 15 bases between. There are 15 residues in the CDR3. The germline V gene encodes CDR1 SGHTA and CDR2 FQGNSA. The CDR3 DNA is TGTGCCAGCAGCAAGAATGGACTGGTTCAAGAGACCCAGTACTTC. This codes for CASSKNGLVQETQYF.

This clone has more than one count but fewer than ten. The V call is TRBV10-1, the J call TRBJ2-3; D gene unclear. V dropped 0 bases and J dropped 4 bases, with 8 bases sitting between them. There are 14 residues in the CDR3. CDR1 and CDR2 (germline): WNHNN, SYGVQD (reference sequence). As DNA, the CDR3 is TGCGCCAGCAGTGAGTCTAGAAACGCAGATACGCAGTATTTT. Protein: CASSESRNADTQYF.

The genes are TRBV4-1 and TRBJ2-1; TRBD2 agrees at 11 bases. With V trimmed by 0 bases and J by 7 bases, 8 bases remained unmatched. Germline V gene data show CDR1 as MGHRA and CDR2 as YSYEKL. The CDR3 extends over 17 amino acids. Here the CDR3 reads CASSQEGLADRRNEQFF. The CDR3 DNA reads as TGCGCCAGCAGCCAAGAGGGACTAGCGGACCGCAGGAATGAGCAGTTCTTC.

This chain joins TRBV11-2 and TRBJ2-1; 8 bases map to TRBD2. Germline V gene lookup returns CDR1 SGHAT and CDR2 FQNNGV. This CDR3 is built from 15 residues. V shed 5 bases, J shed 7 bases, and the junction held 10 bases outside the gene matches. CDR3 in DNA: TGTGCCAGCAGCCCGGGGGGGCGGAGTAGGAATGAGCAGTTCTTC. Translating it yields CASSPGGRSRNEQFF. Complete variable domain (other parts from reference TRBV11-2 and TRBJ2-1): EAGVAQSPRYKIIEKRQSVAFWCNPISGHATLYWYQQILGQGPKLLIQFQNNGVVDDSQLPKDRFSAERLKGVDSTLKIQPAKLEDSAVYLCASSPGGRSRNEQFFGPGTRLTVL.

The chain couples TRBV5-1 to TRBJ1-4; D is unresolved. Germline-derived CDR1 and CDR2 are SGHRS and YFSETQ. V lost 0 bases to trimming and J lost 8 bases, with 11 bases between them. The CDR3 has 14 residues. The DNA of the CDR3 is TGCGCCAGCAGCTTGGACCCGTTGGCCGAAAAACTGTTTTTT. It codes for CASSLDPLAEKLFF. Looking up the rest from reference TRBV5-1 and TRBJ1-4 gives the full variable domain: KAGVTQTPRYLIKTRGQQVTLSCSPISGHRSVSWYQQTPGQGLQFLFEYFSETQRNKGNFPGRFSGRQFSNSRSEMNVSTLELGDSALYLCASSLDPLAEKLFFGSGTQLSVL.

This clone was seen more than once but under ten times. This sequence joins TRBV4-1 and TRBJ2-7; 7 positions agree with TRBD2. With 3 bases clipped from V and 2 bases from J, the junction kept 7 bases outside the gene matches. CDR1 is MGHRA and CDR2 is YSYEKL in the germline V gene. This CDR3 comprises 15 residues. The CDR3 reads CASSQIAGTTYEQYF. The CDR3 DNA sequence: TGCGCCAGCAGCCAGATTGCCGGGACTACCTACGAGCAGTACTTC.

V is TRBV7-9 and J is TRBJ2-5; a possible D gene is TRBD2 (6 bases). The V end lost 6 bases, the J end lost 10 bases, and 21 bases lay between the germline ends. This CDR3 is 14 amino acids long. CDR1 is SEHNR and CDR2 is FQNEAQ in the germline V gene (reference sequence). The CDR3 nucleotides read TGTGCCAGCAGTACGGGACTCGGGCCTGGGGACCAGTACTTC. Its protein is CASSTGLGPGDQYF.

CDR3 sequence (DNA): TGTGCCAGTAGAGCGACAGGGATGACACCCCTCCACTTT. The encoded protein is CASRATGMTPLHF. The chain links TRBV19 to TRBJ1-6; 7 bases are a match to TRBD1. J lost 11 bases, V lost 6 bases, and 7 bases had no gene match. CDR3 length equals 13 residues. The germline V gene encodes CDR1 LNHDA and CDR2 SQIVND (reference sequence). Full variable domain (outside the CDR3, taken from reference TRBV19 and TRBJ1-6): DGGITQSPKYLFRKEGQNVTLSCEQNLNHDAMYWYRQDPGQGLRLIYYSQIVNDFQKGDIAEGYSVSREKKESFPLTVTSAQKNPTAFYLCASRATGMTPLHFGNGTRLTVT.

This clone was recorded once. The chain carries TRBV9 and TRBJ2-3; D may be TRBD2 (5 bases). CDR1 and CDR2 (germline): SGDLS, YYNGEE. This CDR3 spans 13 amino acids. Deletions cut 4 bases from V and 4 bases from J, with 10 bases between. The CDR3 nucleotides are TGTGCCAGCAGCCTAGGAGGTCCAGATACGCAGTATTTT. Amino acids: CASSLGGPDTQYF.

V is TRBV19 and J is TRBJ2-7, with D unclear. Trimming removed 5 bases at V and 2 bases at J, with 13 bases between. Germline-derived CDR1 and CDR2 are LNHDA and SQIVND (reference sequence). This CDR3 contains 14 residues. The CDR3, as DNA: TGTGCCAGTAGTCCCCGGTTTACCACCTACGAGCAGTACTTC. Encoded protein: CASSPRFTTYEQYF.